Here is one TCR beta chain with its context. The data originate from a study of blood T cell repertoires in COVID-19. Study processing details: Using reference gene primer amplification, nucleated cell counts were estimated. Libraries were prepared by immunoSEQ multiplex PCR; TCRdb keeps only in-frame clonotypes and omits some of them. V and J calls and clone size come straight from that table; D and trimming were deduced from the DNA. The repertoire has 300,000 to 350,000 clones, nearly 90% of them found once; the top ten carry around 4.5%. Germline-derived CDR1 and CDR2 are KGHDR and SFDVKD. This CDR3 contains 17 residues. V trimming: 4 bases; J trimming: 5 bases; junction bases outside the gene matches: 10. The study assigned cohorts using participant-reported clinical history.

The genes are TRBV24-1 and TRBJ2-5, with 12 bases lining up with TRBD2. Sequenced sample: PBMCs or T cells enriched from blood (not recorded which). The receptor was derived from a young woman with acute COVID-19. The chain's CDR3 is CATSETTSGSDGETQYF. For the CDR3, the DNA is TGTGCCACCAGTGAAACGACTAGCGGGAGCGATGGGGAGACCCAGTACTTC.